This TCR beta chain was identified during a study of blood T cells in healthy people across ages. The authors ran a second PCR of roughly 7 to 11 cycles using a sample-barcoded 5' primer and a J-beta primer mix. TCRdb processed the 5' RACE reads anew with MiXCR; each CDR3 protein has one entry. The sample lists some 880,000 distinct CDR3 sequences, around 34% occurring once. With regard to this clonotype: This may stem from a read error, because a much larger clone lies one nucleotide away.

The length of the CDR3 is 13 residues. Germline V gene lookup returns CDR1 DFQATT and CDR2 SNEGSKA (reference sequence). The clonotype was recovered from a man between 18 and 35 years old in good health. The chain has TRBV20-1 and TRBJ2-3; 8 bases match TRBD2. Sequencing was performed on blood. DNA for the CDR3: TGCAGCTCGGGAGGGCCTTACACAGGTACGCAGTATTTT. Encoded protein: CSSGGPYTGTQYF.